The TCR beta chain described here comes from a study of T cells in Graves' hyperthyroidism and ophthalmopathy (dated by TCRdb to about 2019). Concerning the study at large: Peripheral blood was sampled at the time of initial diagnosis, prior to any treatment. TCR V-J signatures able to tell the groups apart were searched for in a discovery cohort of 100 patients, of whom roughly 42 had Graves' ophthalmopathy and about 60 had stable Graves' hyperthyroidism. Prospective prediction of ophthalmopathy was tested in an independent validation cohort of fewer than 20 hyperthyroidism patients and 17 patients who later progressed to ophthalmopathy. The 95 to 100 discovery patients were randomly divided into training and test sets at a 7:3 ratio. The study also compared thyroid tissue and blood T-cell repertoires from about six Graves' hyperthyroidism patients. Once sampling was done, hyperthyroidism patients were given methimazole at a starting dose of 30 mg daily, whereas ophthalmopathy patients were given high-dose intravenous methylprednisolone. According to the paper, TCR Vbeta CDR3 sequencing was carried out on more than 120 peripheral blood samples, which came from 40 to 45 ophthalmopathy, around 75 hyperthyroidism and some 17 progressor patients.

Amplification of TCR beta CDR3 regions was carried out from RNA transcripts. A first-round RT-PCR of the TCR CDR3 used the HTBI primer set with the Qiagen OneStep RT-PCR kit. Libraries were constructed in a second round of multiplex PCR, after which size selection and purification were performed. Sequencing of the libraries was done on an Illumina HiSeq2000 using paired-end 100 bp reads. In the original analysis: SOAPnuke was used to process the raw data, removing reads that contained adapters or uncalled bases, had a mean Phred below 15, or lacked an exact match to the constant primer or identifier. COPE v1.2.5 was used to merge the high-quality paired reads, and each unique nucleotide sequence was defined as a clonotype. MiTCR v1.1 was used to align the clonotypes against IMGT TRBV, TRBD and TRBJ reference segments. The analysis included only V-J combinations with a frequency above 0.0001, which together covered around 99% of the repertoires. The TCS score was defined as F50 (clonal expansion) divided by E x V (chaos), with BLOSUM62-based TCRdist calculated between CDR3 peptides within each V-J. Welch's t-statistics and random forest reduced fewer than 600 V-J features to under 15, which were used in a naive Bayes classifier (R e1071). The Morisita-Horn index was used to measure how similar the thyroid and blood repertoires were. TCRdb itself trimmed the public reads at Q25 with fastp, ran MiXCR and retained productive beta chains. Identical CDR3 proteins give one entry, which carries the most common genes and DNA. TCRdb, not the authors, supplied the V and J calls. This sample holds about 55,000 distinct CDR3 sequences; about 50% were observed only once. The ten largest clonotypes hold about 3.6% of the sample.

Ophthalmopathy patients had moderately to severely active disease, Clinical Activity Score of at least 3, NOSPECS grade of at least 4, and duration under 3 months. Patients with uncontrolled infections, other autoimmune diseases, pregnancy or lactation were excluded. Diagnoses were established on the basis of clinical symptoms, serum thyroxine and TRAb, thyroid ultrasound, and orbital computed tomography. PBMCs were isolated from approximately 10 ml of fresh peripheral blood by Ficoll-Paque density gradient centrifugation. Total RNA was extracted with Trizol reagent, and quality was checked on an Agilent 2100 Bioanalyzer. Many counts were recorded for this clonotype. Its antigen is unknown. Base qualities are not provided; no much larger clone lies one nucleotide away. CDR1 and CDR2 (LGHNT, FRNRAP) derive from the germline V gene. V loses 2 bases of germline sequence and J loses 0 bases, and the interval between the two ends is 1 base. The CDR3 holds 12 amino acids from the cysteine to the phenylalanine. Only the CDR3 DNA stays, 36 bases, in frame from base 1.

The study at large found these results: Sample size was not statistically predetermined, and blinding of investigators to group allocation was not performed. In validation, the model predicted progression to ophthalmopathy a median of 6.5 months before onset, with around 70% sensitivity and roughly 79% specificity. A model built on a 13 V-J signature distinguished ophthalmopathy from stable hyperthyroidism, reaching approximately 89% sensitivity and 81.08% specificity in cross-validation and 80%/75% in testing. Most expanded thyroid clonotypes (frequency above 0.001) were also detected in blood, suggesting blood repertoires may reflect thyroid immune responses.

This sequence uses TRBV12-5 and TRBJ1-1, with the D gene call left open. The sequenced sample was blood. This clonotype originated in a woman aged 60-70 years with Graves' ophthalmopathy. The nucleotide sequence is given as TGTGCTAGTGGTTTGTTGAACACTGAAGCTTTCTTT. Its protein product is CASGLLNTEAFF.